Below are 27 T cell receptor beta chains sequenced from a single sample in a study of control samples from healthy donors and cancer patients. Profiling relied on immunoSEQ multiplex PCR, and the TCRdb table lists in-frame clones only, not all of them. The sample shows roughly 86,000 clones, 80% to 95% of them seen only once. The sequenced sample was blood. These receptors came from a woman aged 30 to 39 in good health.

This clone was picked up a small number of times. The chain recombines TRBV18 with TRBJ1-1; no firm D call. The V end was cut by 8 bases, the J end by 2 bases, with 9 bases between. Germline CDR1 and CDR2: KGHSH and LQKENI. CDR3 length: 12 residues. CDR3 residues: CASRSQNTEAFF. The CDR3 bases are TGTGCCAGCCGATCCCAAAACACTGAAGCTTTCTTT.

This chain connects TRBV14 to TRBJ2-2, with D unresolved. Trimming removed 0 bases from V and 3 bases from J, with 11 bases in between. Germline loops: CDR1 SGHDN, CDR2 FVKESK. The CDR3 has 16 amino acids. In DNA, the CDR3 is TGTGCCAGCAGCCAAGACGCCGGGCCCTACACCGGGGAGCTGTTTTTT. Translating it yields CASSQDAGPYTGELFF.

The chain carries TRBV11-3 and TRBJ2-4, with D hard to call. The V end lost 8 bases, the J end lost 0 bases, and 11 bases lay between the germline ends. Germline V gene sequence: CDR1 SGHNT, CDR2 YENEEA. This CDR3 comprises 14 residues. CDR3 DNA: TGTGCCAGCTTCACGGCCAAAGCCAAAAACATTCAGTACTTC. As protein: CASFTAKAKNIQYF. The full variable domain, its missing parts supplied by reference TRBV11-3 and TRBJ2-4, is EAGVVQSPRYKIIEKKQPVAFWCNPISGHNTLYWYLQNLGQGPELLIRYENEEAVDDSQLPKDRFSAERLKGVDSTLKIQPAELGDSAVYLCASFTAKAKNIQYFGAGTRLSVL.

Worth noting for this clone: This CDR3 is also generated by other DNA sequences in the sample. CDR3 in amino acids: CASSPRSGGSTDTQYF. The DNA of the CDR3 is TGTGCCAGCTCACCGCGCAGCGGGGGGTCCACAGATACGCAGTATTTT. V and J are TRBV18 and TRBJ2-3; 9 bases fit TRBD2. The CDR3 runs to 16 residues. Germline CDR1 reads KGHSH; CDR2 reads LQKENI. J gave up 2 bases and V 3 bases, and 6 bases lay outside the gene matches.

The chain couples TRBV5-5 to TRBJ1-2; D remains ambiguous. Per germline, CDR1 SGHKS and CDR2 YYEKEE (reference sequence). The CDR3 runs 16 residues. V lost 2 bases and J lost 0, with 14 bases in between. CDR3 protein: CASSLFESDANYGYTF. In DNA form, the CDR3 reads TGTGCCAGCAGCTTATTCGAGTCAGACGCTAACTATGGCTACACCTTC.

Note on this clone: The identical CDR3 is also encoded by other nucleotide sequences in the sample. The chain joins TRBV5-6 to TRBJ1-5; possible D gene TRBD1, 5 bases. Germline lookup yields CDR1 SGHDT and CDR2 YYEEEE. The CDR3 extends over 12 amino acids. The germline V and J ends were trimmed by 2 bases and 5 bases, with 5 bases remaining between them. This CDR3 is CASSLGDQPQHF. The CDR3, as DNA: TGTGCCAGCAGCTTAGGGGATCAGCCCCAGCATTTT.

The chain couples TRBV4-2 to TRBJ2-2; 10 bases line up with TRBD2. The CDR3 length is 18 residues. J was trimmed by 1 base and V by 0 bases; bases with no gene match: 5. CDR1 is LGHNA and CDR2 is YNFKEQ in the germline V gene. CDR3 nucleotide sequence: TGTGCCAGCAGCCAAGAGAGCGGGGGGGCCTTGAACACCGGGGAGCTGTTTTTT. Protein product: CASSQESGGALNTGELFF.

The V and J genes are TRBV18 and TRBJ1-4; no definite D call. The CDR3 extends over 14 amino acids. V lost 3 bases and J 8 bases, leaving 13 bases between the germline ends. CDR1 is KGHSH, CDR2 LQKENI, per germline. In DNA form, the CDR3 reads TGTGCCAGCTCACCGGATGAGGTTGGAGAAAAACTGTTTTTT. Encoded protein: CASSPDEVGEKLFF.

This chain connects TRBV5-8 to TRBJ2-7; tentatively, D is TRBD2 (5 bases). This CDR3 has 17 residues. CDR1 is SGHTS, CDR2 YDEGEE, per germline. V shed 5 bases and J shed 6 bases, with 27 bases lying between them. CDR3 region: CASRPVSRVARVGEQYF. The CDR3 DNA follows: TGTGCCAGCAGACCCGTCTCCCGGGTAGCGCGAGTAGGCGAGCAGTACTTC.

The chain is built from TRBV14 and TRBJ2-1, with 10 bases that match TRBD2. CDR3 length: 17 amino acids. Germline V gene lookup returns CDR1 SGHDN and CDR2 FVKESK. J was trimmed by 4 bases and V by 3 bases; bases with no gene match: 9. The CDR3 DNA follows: TGTGCCAGCAGCCAGGGCTCAGGACTAGCGGCGTACAATGAGCAGTTCTTC. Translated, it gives CASSQGSGLAAYNEQFF. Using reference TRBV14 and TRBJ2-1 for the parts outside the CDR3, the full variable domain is EAGVTQFPSHSVIEKGQTVTLRCDPISGHDNLYWYRRVMGKEIKFLLHFVKESKQDESGMPNNRFLAERTGGTYSTLKVQPAELEDSGVYFCASSQGSGLAAYNEQFFGPGTRLTVL.

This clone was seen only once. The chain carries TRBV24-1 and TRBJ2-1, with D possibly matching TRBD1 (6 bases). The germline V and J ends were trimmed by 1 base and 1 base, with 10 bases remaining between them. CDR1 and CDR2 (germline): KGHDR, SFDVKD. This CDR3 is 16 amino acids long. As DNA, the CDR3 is TGTGCCACCAGTGATTTCACAGGGCGGTCCTACAATGAGCAGTTCTTC. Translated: CATSDFTGRSYNEQFF.

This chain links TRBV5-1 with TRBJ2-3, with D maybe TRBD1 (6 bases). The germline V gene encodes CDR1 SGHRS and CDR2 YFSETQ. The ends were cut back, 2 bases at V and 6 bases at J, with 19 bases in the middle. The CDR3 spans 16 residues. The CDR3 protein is CASSFSAGVLTDTQYF. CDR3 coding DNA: TGCGCCAGCAGCTTCTCAGCAGGGGTTTTAACGGATACGCAGTATTTT.

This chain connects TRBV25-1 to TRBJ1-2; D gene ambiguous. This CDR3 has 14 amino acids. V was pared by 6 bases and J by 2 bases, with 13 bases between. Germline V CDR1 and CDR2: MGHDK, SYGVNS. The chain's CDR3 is CASSSNWVNYGYTF. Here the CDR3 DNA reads TGTGCCAGCAGCTCTAATTGGGTGAACTATGGCTACACCTTC.

CDR3 DNA: TGCGCCAGCAGCTTGACTAGCGGCCAAGAGACCCAGTACTTC. It encodes CASSLTSGQETQYF. The V gene is TRBV5-1, the J gene TRBJ2-5; 8 positions agree with TRBD2. Trimming took 1 base from V and 1 from J; bases not matched to a gene: 0. Germline V lookup: CDR1 SGHRS, CDR2 YFSETQ. The length of the CDR3 is 14 residues.

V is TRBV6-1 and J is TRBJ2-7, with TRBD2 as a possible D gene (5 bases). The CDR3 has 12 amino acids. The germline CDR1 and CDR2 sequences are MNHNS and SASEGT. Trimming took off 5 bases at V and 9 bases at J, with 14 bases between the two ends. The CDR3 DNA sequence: TGTGCCAGCAGTTTCACCGGGGATATGCAGTACTTC. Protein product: CASSFTGDMQYF.

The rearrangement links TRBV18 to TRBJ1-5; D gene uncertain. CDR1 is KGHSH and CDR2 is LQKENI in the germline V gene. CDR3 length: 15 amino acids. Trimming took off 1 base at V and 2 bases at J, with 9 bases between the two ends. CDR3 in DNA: TGTGCCAGCTCACCACGGGCCGGGGGCAATCAGCCCCAGCATTTT. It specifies CASSPRAGGNQPQHF.

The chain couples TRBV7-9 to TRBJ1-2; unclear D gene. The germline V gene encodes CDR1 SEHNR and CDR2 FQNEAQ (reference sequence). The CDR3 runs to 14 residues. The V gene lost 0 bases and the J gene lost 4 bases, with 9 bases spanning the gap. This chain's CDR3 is CASSLAQTPYGYTF. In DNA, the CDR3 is TGTGCCAGCAGCTTAGCGCAGACACCCTATGGCTACACCTTC.

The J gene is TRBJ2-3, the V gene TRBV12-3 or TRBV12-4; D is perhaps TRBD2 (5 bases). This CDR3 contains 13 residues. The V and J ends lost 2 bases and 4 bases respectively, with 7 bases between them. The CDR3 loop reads CASSLPGSDTQYF. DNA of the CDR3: TGTGCCAGCAGTTTACCGGGATCAGATACGCAGTATTTT.

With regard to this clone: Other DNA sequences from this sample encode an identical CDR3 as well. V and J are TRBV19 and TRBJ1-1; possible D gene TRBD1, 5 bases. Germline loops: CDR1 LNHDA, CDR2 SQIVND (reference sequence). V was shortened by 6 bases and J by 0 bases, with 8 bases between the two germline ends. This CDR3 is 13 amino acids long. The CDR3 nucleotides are TGTGCCAGTAGCGGGACGGTGAACACTGAAGCTTTCTTT. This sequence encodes CASSGTVNTEAFF. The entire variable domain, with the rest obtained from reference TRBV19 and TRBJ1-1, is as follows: DGGITQSPKYLFRKEGQNVTLSCEQNLNHDAMYWYRQDPGQGLRLIYYSQIVNDFQKGDIAEGYSVSREKKESFPLTVTSAQKNPTAFYLCASSGTVNTEAFFGQGTRLTVV.

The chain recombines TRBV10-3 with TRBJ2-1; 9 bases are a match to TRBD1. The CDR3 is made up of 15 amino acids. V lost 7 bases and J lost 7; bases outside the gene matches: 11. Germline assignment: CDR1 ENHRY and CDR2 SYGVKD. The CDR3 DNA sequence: TGTGCCATCACCGGACAGGGGAGTTCGGGGAATGAGCAGTTCTTC. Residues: CAITGQGSSGNEQFF.

The CDR3 bases are TGTGCAAACAGGGGGTCCACTGAAGCTTTCTTT. Translation: CANRGSTEAFF. This chain uses TRBV2 with TRBJ1-1, with 8 positions matching TRBD1. Per the germline V gene, CDR1 is SNHLY and CDR2 is FYNNEI. This CDR3 is 11 amino acids long.

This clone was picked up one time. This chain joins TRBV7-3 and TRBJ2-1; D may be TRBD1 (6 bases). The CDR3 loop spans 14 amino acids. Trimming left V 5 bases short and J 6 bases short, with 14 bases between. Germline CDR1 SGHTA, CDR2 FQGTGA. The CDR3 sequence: CASSPWGTLNEQFF. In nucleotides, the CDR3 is TGTGCCAGCAGCCCCTGGGGGACACTCAATGAGCAGTTCTTC.

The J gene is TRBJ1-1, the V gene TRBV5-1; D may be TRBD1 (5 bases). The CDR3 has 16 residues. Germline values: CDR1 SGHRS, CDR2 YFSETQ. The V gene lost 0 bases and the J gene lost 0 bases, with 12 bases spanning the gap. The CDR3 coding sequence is TGCGCCAGCAGCTTGGAATTGGACAAAATGAACACTGAAGCTTTCTTT. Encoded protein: CASSLELDKMNTEAFF.

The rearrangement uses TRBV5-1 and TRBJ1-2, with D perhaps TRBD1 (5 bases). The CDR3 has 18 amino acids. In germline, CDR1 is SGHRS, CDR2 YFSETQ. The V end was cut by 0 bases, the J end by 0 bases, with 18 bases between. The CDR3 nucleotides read TGCGCCAGCAGCTTGGGACGGGGCCACAGTTTTCCTAACTATGGCTACACCTTC. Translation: CASSLGRGHSFPNYGYTF. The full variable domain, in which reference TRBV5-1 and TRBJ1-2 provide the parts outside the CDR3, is KAGVTQTPRYLIKTRGQQVTLSCSPISGHRSVSWYQQTPGQGLQFLFEYFSETQRNKGNFPGRFSGRQFSNSRSEMNVSTLELGDSALYLCASSLGRGHSFPNYGYTFGSGTRLTVV.

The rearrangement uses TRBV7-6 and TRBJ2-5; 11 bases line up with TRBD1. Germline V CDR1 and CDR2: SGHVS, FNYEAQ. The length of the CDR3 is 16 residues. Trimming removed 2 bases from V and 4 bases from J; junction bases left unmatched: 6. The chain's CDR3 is CASSLTGQGDRETQYF. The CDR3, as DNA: TGTGCCAGCAGCTTAACGGGACAGGGGGACCGAGAGACCCAGTACTTC.

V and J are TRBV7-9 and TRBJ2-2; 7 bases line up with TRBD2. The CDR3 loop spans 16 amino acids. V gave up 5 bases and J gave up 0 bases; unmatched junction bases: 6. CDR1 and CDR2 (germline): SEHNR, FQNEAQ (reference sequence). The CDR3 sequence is CASSHRDYPNTGELFF. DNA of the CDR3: TGTGCCAGCAGCCACCGGGACTACCCGAACACCGGGGAGCTGTTTTTT. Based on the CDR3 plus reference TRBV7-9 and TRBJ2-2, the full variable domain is DTGVSQNPRHKITKRGQNVTFRCDPISEHNRLYWYRQTLGQGPEFLTYFQNEAQLEKSRLLSDRFSAERPKGSFSTLEIQRTEQGDSAMYLCASSHRDYPNTGELFFGEGSRLTVL.

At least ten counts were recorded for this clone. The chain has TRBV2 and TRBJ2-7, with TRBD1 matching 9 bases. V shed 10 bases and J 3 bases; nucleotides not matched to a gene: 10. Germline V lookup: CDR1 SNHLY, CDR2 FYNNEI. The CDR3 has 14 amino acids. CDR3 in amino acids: CATHPRDRVYEQYF. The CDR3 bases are TGTGCCACTCACCCCCGGGACAGGGTCTACGAGCAGTACTTC.